The 21 T cell receptor beta chains presented below share a single source sample, sequenced in a study of blood T cells in healthy people across ages. A sample-barcoded 5' primer and a J-beta primer mix were used in a second PCR of about 7 to 12 cycles. TCRdb re-derived calls from the 5' RACE reads in MiXCR, one entry per CDR3 protein. Of around 700,000 distinct CDR3 sequences listed, just under 25% were seen once; the top ten hold 9% to 9.5%. This sample also belongs to another study, concerning T cells of mothers and their children.

Source material: blood. These receptors were taken from a boy younger than 18 in good health.

About this clonotype: The CDR3 end shows no conserved phenylalanine or tryptophan, and so a read error is likely. V usage is TRBV4-1 and J usage is TRBJ1-2; D is ambiguous. CDR1 MGHRA and CDR2 YSYEKL come from the germline V gene. V lost 1 base, J lost 3 bases, and 6 bases lay in between. The CDR3 spans 13 residues. CDR3: CASSQVVDYGYTL. CDR3 in DNA: TGCGCCAGCAGCCAAGTGGTTGACTATGGCTACACCCTC.

This clonotype was counted many times. The CDR3: CSARQGTEQYF. CDR3 sequence (DNA): TGCAGTGCAAGACAGGGGACCGAGCAGTACTTC. V gene TRBV20-1 combines with J gene TRBJ2-7, with 8 bases matching TRBD1. The V segment lost 6 bases and the J segment 6 bases; nucleotides outside the gene matches: 4. The germline CDR1 and CDR2 sequences are DFQATT and SNEGSKA (reference sequence). The CDR3 is made up of 11 amino acids.

This clonotype was seen at least ten times. The chain combines TRBV20-1 with TRBJ2-3; a possible D gene is TRBD2 (5 bases). The CDR3 covers 14 residues. V was clipped by 5 bases and J by 3 bases, with 15 bases between them. CDR1 and CDR2 (germline): DFQATT, SNEGSKA (reference sequence). The CDR3 sequence: CSAPERSGTDTQYF. CDR3 DNA: TGCAGTGCTCCCGAGCGTTCGGGAACAGATACGCAGTATTTT.

This clonotype has a handful of counts. CDR3 bases: TGTGCACCAGATAGCGGGGCACCAGGGGAGACCCAGTACTTC. Protein product: CAPDSGAPGETQYF. This chain joins TRBV11-3 and TRBJ2-5, with TRBD2 identical over 8 bases. The V gene's germline CDR1 is SGHNT and CDR2 YENEEA. The CDR3 loop spans 14 amino acids.

This clonotype was detected only a few times. V usage is TRBV7-8 and J usage is TRBJ1-1; TRBD1 matches 11 bases. There are 14 residues in the CDR3. J gave up 5 bases and V 5 bases, and 4 bases lay outside the gene matches. The V gene's germline CDR1 is SGHVS and CDR2 FQNEAQ. The CDR3 region has the DNA TGTGCCAGCAGCCCTCGGGACAGGGGGACTGAAGCTTTCTTT. Its translation: CASSPRDRGTEAFF.

J is TRBJ2-1 and V is TRBV6-6; 7 nucleotides align to TRBD1. After removal of 2 bases from V and 2 bases from J, the junction contained 3 bases not matched to a gene. Germline lookup yields CDR1 MNHNY and CDR2 SVGAGI (reference sequence). The CDR3 totals 15 residues. The CDR3 loop is CASSYPGTAYNEQFF. The CDR3 nucleotides are TGTGCCAGCAGTTACCCCGGGACAGCCTACAATGAGCAGTTCTTC.

V gene TRBV7-4 combines with J gene TRBJ1-4, with D tentatively TRBD1 (6 bases). The CDR3 loop spans 16 amino acids. Trimming shortened V by 4 bases and J by 0 bases, and 12 bases separated the two germline ends. Germline values: CDR1 SGHVT, CDR2 SQSDAQ. CDR3 sequence reads: CASSSTAGATNEKLFF. DNA for the CDR3: TGTGCCAGCAGCTCGACCGCAGGGGCAACTAATGAAAAACTGTTTTTT.

The genes are TRBV4-3 and TRBJ2-5, with 14 bases aligning to TRBD2. The CDR3 has 15 amino acids. With 10 bases clipped from V and 3 bases from J, the junction kept 7 bases outside the gene matches. Per the germline V gene, CDR1 is LGHNA and CDR2 is YSLEER. The CDR3 is CAIGLAGGREETQYF. The DNA for the CDR3 is TGCGCCATCGGACTAGCGGGGGGAAGGGAAGAGACCCAGTACTTC.

This clonotype has more than one count but fewer than ten. The chain carries TRBV9 and TRBJ1-2; TRBD1 might be the D (5 bases). The CDR3 contains 15 residues. Trimming removed 0 bases from V and 4 bases from J, with 13 bases in between. Germline CDR1 reads SGDLS; CDR2 reads YYNGEE. The CDR3, as DNA: TGTGCCAGCAGCGTAGCGGACGGGGGTGGCTATGGCTACACCTTC. Protein product: CASSVADGGGYGYTF.

This clonotype was observed a handful of times. The gene calls are TRBV12-3 or TRBV12-4 and TRBJ2-1, with unresolved D. V shed 1 base and J shed 2 bases, with 6 bases lying between them. This CDR3 spans 14 amino acids. DNA of the CDR3: TGTGCCAGCAGTTTAGGGTGGGCCTACAATGAGCAGTTCTTC. This gives the protein CASSLGWAYNEQFF.

The chain carries TRBV5-1 and TRBJ2-2; D gene uncertain. The CDR3 has 16 residues. CDR1 SGHRS and CDR2 YFSETQ come from the germline V gene. Trimming stripped 0 bases from V and 2 bases from J, with 11 bases between. This CDR3 reads CASSLALTANTGELFF. Here the CDR3 DNA reads TGCGCCAGCAGCTTGGCCTTAACAGCTAACACCGGGGAGCTGTTTTTT.

This clonotype was seen a few times. The chain joins TRBV15 to TRBJ2-7; D uncertain. Germline V CDR1 and CDR2: LNHNV, YYDKDF (reference sequence). The V end lost 0 bases, the J end lost 5 bases, and 11 bases lay between the germline ends. The CDR3 totals 14 residues. The DNA for the CDR3 is TGTGCCACCAGCAGAGATCTGAGAATGAACGAGCAGTACTTC. Translation gives CATSRDLRMNEQYF.

This clonotype was seen once. V and J are TRBV27 and TRBJ2-5, with D tentatively TRBD1 or TRBD2 (5 bases each). CDR3 size: 11 residues. Germline V gene lookup returns CDR1 MNHEY and CDR2 SMNVEV (reference sequence). V lost 10 bases, J lost 5 bases, and 11 bases lay in between. The CDR3 reads CATQGPETQYF. CDR3 bases: TGTGCCACCCAGGGACCGGAGACCCAGTACTTC.

This chain links TRBV28 with TRBJ1-1, with D perhaps matching TRBD1 (6 bases). The germline V gene has CDR1 MDHEN and CDR2 SYDVKM. This CDR3 is built from 16 residues. Trimming pared 5 bases from V and 3 bases from J, leaving 19 bases between. As DNA, the CDR3 is TGTGCCAGCAGTCCCCGGGGGGGGGCAGGATACACTGAAGCTTTCTTT. Translation gives CASSPRGGAGYTEAFF. Supplemented by reference TRBV28 and TRBJ1-1, the full variable domain reads DVKVTQSSRYLVKRTGEKVFLECVQDMDHENMFWYRQDPGLGLRLIYFSYDVKMKEKGDIPEGYSVSREKKERFSLILESASTNQTSMYLCASSPRGGAGYTEAFFGQGTRLTVV.

This clonotype has only a few counts. The chain is built from TRBV7-9 and TRBJ2-1, with 11 bases lining up with TRBD2. After removal of 6 bases from V and 6 bases from J, the junction contained 16 bases not matched to a gene. The CDR3 spans 18 residues. Germline CDR1 and CDR2: SEHNR and FQNEAQ (reference sequence). Here the CDR3 reads CASSKANLAGGRINEQFF. CDR3 sequence (DNA): TGTGCCAGCAGTAAAGCCAATCTAGCGGGGGGCCGTATCAATGAGCAGTTCTTC. Drawing the rest from reference TRBV7-9 and TRBJ2-1, the complete variable domain is DTGVSQNPRHKITKRGQNVTFRCDPISEHNRLYWYRQTLGQGPEFLTYFQNEAQLEKSRLLSDRFSAERPKGSFSTLEIQRTEQGDSAMYLCASSKANLAGGRINEQFFGPGTRLTVL.

About this clonotype itself: Relative to the germline gene, one junction end is altered; a read error may explain this. V usage is TRBV13 and J usage is TRBJ2-1, with D uncertain. The J call may not be correct, given that the DNA end is closer to TRBJ2-7. Germline V lookup: CDR1 PRHDT, CDR2 FYEKMQ (reference sequence). CDR3 size: 16 residues. The CDR3 nucleotides are TGTGCCGGCAGCTCGACTCGGACCTCCGCATTCTACGAGCAGTACTTC. As protein: CAGSSTRTSAFYEQYF.

This clonotype was counted between two and nine times. The rearrangement joins TRBV24-1 to TRBJ1-2; tentatively, D is TRBD1 (6 bases). The CDR3 has 13 residues. Germline values: CDR1 KGHDR, CDR2 SFDVKD. The ends were cut back, 1 base at V and 8 bases at J, with 10 bases in the middle. CDR3 nucleotide sequence: TGTGCCACCAGTGATTTCGGGGGGCAAGGCTACACCTTC. It yields the protein CATSDFGGQGYTF.

This clonotype showed up just a few times. J is TRBJ2-3 and V is TRBV20-1; D is unclear. The germline CDR1 and CDR2 sequences are DFQATT and SNEGSKA (reference sequence). The CDR3 is 13 amino acids. The V end was cut by 0 bases, the J end by 6 bases, with 10 bases between. This CDR3 reads CSARDSDFDTQYF. The CDR3, as DNA: TGCAGTGCTAGAGACAGCGATTTCGATACGCAGTATTTT.

The chain links TRBV28 to TRBJ2-6; D remains unclear. The germline gives CDR1 MDHEN, CDR2 SYDVKM. The V end was cut by 7 bases, the J end by 0 bases, with 4 bases between. The CDR3 contains 13 residues. As DNA, the CDR3 is TGTGCCAGCAAGGACTCTGGGGCCAACGTCCTGACTTTC. Its translation: CASKDSGANVLTF. Variable domain in full (rest from reference TRBV28 and TRBJ2-6): DVKVTQSSRYLVKRTGEKVFLECVQDMDHENMFWYRQDPGLGLRLIYFSYDVKMKEKGDIPEGYSVSREKKERFSLILESASTNQTSMYLCASKDSGANVLTFGAGSRLTVL.

This chain connects TRBV20-1 to TRBJ1-2; weak D call: TRBD1 (5 bases). V was clipped by 5 bases and J by 5 bases, with 18 bases between them. The CDR3 covers 14 residues. The germline CDR1 and CDR2 sequences are DFQATT and SNEGSKA (reference sequence). The CDR3 is CSALPSLQGYGYTF. CDR3 coding DNA: TGCAGTGCTCTCCCCTCCCTCCAGGGTTATGGCTACACCTTC.

This clonotype was counted only a few times. The V and J genes are TRBV10-2 and TRBJ2-5, with 7 bases that match TRBD1. The J segment lost 4 bases and the V segment lost 6 bases, leaving 11 bases of the junction unmatched. The germline V gene has CDR1 WSHSY and CDR2 SAAADI. The CDR3 covers 15 residues. The CDR3 reads CASRLTGLRGETQYF. The CDR3 region has the DNA TGCGCCAGCAGGCTGACAGGGTTGCGAGGAGAGACCCAGTACTTC.